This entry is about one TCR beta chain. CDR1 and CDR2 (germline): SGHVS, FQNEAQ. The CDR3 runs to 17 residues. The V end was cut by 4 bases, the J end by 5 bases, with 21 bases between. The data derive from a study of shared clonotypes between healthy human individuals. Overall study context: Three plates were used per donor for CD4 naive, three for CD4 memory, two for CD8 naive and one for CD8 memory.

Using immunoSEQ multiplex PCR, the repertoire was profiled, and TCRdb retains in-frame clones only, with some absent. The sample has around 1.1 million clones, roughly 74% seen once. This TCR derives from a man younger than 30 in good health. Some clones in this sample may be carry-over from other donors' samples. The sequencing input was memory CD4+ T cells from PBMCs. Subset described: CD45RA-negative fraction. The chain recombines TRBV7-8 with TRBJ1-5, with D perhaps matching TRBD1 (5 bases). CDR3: CASSSTDPISDDQPQHF. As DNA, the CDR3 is TGTGCCAGCAGCTCGACAGATCCCATCTCAGACGATCAGCCCCAGCATTTT.